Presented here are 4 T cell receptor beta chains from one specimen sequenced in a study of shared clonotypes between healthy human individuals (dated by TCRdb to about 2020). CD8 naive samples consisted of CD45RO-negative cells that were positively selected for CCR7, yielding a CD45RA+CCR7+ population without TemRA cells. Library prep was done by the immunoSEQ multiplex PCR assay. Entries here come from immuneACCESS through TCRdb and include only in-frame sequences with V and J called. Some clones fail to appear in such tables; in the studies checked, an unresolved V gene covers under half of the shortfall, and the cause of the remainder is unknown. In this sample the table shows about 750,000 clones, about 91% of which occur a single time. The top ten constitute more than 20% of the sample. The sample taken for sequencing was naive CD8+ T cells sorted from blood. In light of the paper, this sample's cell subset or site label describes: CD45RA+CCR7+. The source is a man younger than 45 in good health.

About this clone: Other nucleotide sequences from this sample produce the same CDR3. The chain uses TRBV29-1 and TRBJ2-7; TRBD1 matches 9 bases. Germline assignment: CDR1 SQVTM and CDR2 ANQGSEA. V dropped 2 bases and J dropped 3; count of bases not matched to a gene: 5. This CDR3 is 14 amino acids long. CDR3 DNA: TGCAGCGTTGAAATACCGGGACAGGGCTACGAGCAGTACTTC. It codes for CSVEIPGQGYEQYF.

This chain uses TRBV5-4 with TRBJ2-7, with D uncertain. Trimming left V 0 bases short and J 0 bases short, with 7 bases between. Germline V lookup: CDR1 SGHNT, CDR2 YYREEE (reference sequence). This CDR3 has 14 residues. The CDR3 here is CASSLEQNSYEQYF. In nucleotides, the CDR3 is TGTGCCAGCAGCTTGGAACAGAACTCCTACGAGCAGTACTTC. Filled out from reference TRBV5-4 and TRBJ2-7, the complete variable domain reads ETGVTQSPTHLIKTRGQQVTLRCSSQSGHNTVSWYQQALGQGPQFIFQYYREEENGRGNFPPRFSGLQFPNYSSELNVNALELDDSALYLCASSLEQNSYEQYFGPGTRLTVT.

CDR3 protein: CSVEEGSGSEYEQYF. CDR3 bases: TGCAGCGTTGAAGAGGGTAGCGGGAGTGAATACGAGCAGTACTTC. V is TRBV29-1 and J is TRBJ2-7, with 9 bases identical to TRBD2. The V gene's germline CDR1 is SQVTM and CDR2 ANQGSEA. This CDR3 has 15 amino acids. V lost 0 bases, J lost 4 bases, and 7 bases stayed unmatched.

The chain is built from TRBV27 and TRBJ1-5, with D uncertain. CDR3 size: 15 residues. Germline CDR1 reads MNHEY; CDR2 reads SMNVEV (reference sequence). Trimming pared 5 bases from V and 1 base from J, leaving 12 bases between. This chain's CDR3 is CASSPRRRSNQPQHF. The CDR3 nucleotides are TGTGCCAGCAGTCCTAGACGCCGGAGCAATCAGCCCCAGCATTTT.